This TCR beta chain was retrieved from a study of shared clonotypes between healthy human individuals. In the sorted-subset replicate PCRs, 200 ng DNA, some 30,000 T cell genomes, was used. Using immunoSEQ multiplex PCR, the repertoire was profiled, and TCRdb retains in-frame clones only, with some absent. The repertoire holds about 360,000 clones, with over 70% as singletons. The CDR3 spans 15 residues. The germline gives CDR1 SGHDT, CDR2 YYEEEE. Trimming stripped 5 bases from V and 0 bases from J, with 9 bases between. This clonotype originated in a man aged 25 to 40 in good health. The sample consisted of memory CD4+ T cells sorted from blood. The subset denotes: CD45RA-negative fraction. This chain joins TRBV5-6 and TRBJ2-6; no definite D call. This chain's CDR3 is CASRRYDSGANVLTF. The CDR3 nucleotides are TGTGCCAGCAGGCGCTACGACTCTGGGGCCAACGTCCTGACTTTC.